The present T cell receptor (beta chain) was sequenced within a study of blood T cell repertoires in COVID-19. The overall study: COVID-19 samples from acute and convalescent phases originated in the United States, Italy and Spain. Nucleic acid was either cDNA or gDNA, and it came from T cells, B-cell-depleted T cells, or PBMCs.

CDR3 length: 19 residues. V was cut by 4 bases and J by 3 bases, with 26 bases left in between. Per the germline V gene, CDR1 is MGHRA and CDR2 is YSYEKL. The method was immunoSEQ multiplex PCR; TCRdb's version includes in-frame clones alone and lacks a portion of them. The table records about 160,000 clones, around 85% of them present only once. The sequence derives from a man aged 55 to 70 who had recovered from COVID-19. Sequencing was performed on peripheral blood. The chain is built from TRBV4-1 and TRBJ2-3; TRBD2 might be the D (7 bases). CDR3 sequence: CASSPIRLRSGGDTDTQYF. The CDR3 region has the DNA TGCGCCAGCAGCCCCATACGTCTCCGCTCGGGGGGCGATACAGATACGCAGTATTTT.